The sequence of this T cell receptor (beta chain) was determined in a study of blood T cell repertoires in COVID-19. Clones were sequenced by immunoSEQ multiplex PCR, and TCRdb holds only the in-frame ones, with some missing. This sample has under 300,000 clones, with roughly 86% found just once. V was pared by 5 bases and J by 7 bases, with 4 bases of the junction left unmatched. CDR1 is SEHNR, CDR2 FQNEAQ, per germline (reference sequence). The CDR3 is 14 residues long. The sequenced material came from PBMCs or T cells enriched from blood (not recorded which). The receptor was isolated from a middle-aged woman with acute COVID-19. The V gene is TRBV7-9, the J gene TRBJ2-1; 11 bases are shared with TRBD2. The CDR3 is CASSPGLAANEQFF. CDR3 sequence (DNA): TGTGCCAGCAGCCCGGGACTAGCGGCAAATGAGCAGTTCTTC.